The T cell receptor beta chain described here comes from a study of T cells in Graves' hyperthyroidism and ophthalmopathy. Ophthalmopathy patients showed a Clinical Activity Score of at least 3, NOSPECS grade of at least 4 and duration under 3 months. Clinical symptoms, serum thyroxine and TRAb, thyroid ultrasound and orbital computed tomography together formed the diagnostic basis. Fresh peripheral blood, about 9.6 ml, yielded the PBMCs. Findings of the study overall: Researchers report that a 13 V-J model separated ophthalmopathy from stable hyperthyroidism.

Researchers amplified the TCR beta CDR3 regions from RNA transcripts. First-round RT-PCR targeting the TCR CDR3 was performed with the HTBI primer set. One entry per CDR3 protein, called by TCRdb with MiXCR from the multiplex PCR reads. The data hold around 600,000 distinct CDR3 sequences, with about 14% observed a single time. The CDR3 loop spans 16 amino acids. Looked up from germline, CDR1 is MNHNS and CDR2 is SASEGT. Deletions cut 9 bases from V and 0 bases from J, with 18 bases between. In regard to this clonotype: Its antigen is not known.

V is TRBV6-1 and J is TRBJ2-1; tentatively, D is TRBD2 (5 bases). The sequence was collected from a woman in her late teens or twenties with Graves' ophthalmopathy. The material sequenced was blood. The chain's CDR3 is CASPLLAGSSYNEQFF. The CDR3, as DNA: TGTGCCAGTCCCCTCCTCGCGGGCAGCTCCTACAATGAGCAGTTCTTC.